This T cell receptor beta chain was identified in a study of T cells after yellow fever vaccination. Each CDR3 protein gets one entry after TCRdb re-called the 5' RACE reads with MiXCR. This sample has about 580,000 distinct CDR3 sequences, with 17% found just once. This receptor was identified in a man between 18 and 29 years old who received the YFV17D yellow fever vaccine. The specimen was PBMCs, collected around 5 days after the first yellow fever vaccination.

Here the CDR3 reads CAIGITGTSIDEQYF. The CDR3 bases are TGTGCCATCGGCATTACCGGGACTTCGATCGACGAGCAGTACTTC. The chain is built from TRBV10-3 and TRBJ2-7; D might be TRBD2 (6 bases). The CDR3 consists of 15 residues. From germline, CDR1 is ENHRY and CDR2 SYGVKD. V dropped 8 bases and J dropped 5 bases, with 22 bases sitting between them.